The next 28 T cell receptor beta chains were all read from a single sample in a study of T cells in Graves' hyperthyroidism and ophthalmopathy. The source material, RNA transcripts, was used to amplify TCR beta CDR3 regions. The study used the HTBI primer set for a first-round RT-PCR of the TCR CDR3. MiXCR, run by TCRdb on the multiplex PCR reads, gives a single entry per CDR3 protein. The table lists a few hundred thousand distinct CDR3 sequences, roughly 18% of them singletons. What was sequenced was blood. Receptor source: a woman in her forties with Graves' ophthalmopathy.

This clonotype was counted many times. The gene calls are TRBV5-1 and TRBJ1-1, with 7 nucleotides matching TRBD1. Trimming at V came to 4 bases and at J to 1 base, leaving 7 bases not matched to a gene. The CDR3 has 15 amino acids. The germline gives CDR1 SGHRS, CDR2 YFSETQ. As DNA, the CDR3 is TGCGCCAGCAGCGACGGGACAGCCCCGAACACTGAAGCTTTCTTT. Translation: CASSDGTAPNTEAFF.

This clonotype was observed many times. The V call is TRBV12-3 or TRBV12-4, the J call TRBJ2-7, with 7 bases aligning to TRBD1. V dropped 5 bases and J dropped 12; count of bases not matched to a gene: 22. The CDR3 covers 16 residues. The CDR3, as DNA: TGTGCCAGCAGTCCGGGACAGCCACTATCGAGGGGCTTGCGGTACTTC. This gives the protein CASSPGQPLSRGLRYF.

In this sample, this clonotype turned up a few times. A clone one base away is much larger, so this may be a read error. The chain carries TRBV28 and TRBJ2-7, with D uncertain. This CDR3 region has 12 residues. The germline CDR1 and CDR2 sequences are MDHEN and SYDVKM. V lost 7 bases to trimming and J lost 9 bases, with 16 bases between them. As DNA, the CDR3 is TGTGCCAGCAAGGGCTGGATTGGAGTGCAGTACTTC. It codes for CASKGWIGVQYF.

The J gene is TRBJ1-2, the V gene TRBV30; D uncertain. CDR1 and CDR2 (germline): GTSNPN, SVGIG (reference sequence). With 5 bases removed from V and 5 bases from J, the gap between germline ends came to 24 bases. The CDR3 runs to 16 residues. The CDR3 DNA reads TGTGCCTGGGGAAACCCTATTTTGGCGGCCAAATATGGCTACACCTTC. It encodes CAWGNPILAAKYGYTF.

This clonotype was picked up a small number of times. V gene TRBV28 combines with J gene TRBJ2-7, with D tentatively TRBD1 (5 bases). This CDR3 region has 14 residues. The V and J ends lost 3 bases and 3 bases respectively, with 12 bases between them. Germline CDR1 reads MDHEN; CDR2 reads SYDVKM. CDR3 region: CASSLAAGIYEQYF. CDR3 sequence (DNA): TGTGCCAGCAGTTTGGCGGCAGGGATCTACGAGCAGTACTTC.

Many counts were recorded for this clonotype. V usage is TRBV12-3 or TRBV12-4 and J usage is TRBJ2-5; D might be TRBD2 (7 bases). The CDR3 is 14 amino acids. Trimming stripped 5 bases from V and 1 base from J, with 11 bases between. CDR3 nucleotide sequence: TGTGCCAGCAGTCCCGGGGGGCTCCAAGAGACCCAGTACTTC. Translating gives CASSPGGLQETQYF.

This clonotype came up many times. This rearrangement joins TRBV7-8 to TRBJ1-1; tentative D call: TRBD1 (5 bases). The germline gives CDR1 SGHVS, CDR2 FQNEAQ. The CDR3 runs 16 residues. V dropped 0 bases and J dropped 3 bases, with 14 bases sitting between them. The CDR3 here is CASSLARMMGDTEAFF. CDR3 bases: TGTGCCAGCAGCTTAGCGCGGATGATGGGGGACACTGAAGCTTTCTTT. Filled out from reference TRBV7-8 and TRBJ1-1, the complete variable domain reads GAGVSQSPRYKVAKRGQDVALRCDPISGHVSLFWYQQALGQGPEFLTYFQNEAQLDKSGLPSDRFFAERPEGSVSTLKIQRTQQEDSAVYLCASSLARMMGDTEAFFGQGTRLTVV.

This clonotype was seen ten or more times. This sequence joins TRBV15 and TRBJ1-2; a weak D match, TRBD1 (6 bases). The CDR3 runs 13 residues. Germline CDR1 LNHNV, CDR2 YYDKDF (reference sequence). Trimming pared 0 bases from V and 10 bases from J, leaving 12 bases between. CDR3 coding DNA: TGTGCCACCAGCAGAGATCGGACAGATTACTACACCTTC. Its translation is CATSRDRTDYYTF.

This clonotype was picked up a small number of times. This rearrangement joins TRBV4-1 to TRBJ1-1; possible D gene TRBD1, 5 bases. CDR1 and CDR2 from the germline V gene are MGHRA and YSYEKL. The V end lost 1 base, the J end lost 5 bases, and 8 bases lay between the germline ends. The CDR3 is made up of 13 amino acids. The CDR3 nucleotides are TGCGCCAGCAGCCAAGGGGGGGAGACTGAAGCTTTCTTT. It specifies CASSQGGETEAFF.

This clonotype has ten or more counts. The junction differs from germline at one of its ends, possibly a read error. The genes are TRBV7-7 and TRBJ2-2, with 7 positions matching TRBD2. The CDR3 length is 16 residues. The V gene's germline CDR1 is SSHAT and CDR2 FNYEAQ (reference sequence). The CDR3, as DNA: TGTGCTAGCAGCTTCGGAAGCGGGATGGGCACCGGGGAGCTGTTTTTT. Amino acids: CASSFGSGMGTGELFF.

This clonotype was seen at least ten times. The chain combines TRBV28 with TRBJ1-1; 8 bases align to TRBD1. The CDR3 spans 12 residues. Germline CDR1 and CDR2: MDHEN and SYDVKM. Trimming removed 7 bases from V and 11 bases from J; junction bases left unmatched: 9. The CDR3 region has the DNA TGTGCCAGCACCCTCGACAGGGGTCTGGCTTTCTTT. Protein product: CASTLDRGLAFF.

This clonotype was seen at least ten times. The J gene is TRBJ2-7, the V gene TRBV28; 7 bases fit TRBD2. With V trimmed by 6 bases and J by 1 base, 12 bases remained unmatched. This CDR3 has 16 residues. CDR1 and CDR2 from the germline V gene are MDHEN and SYDVKM. In nucleotides, the CDR3 is TGTGCCAGCAGCCCACCCGCTGGGGGGGGATCCTACGAGCAGTACTTC. Translation: CASSPPAGGGSYEQYF.

This clonotype came up many times. CDR3 DNA sequence: TGTGCCAGCAGTTACGCGGGACAGGGGGTCACTGAAGCTTTCTTT. This gives the protein CASSYAGQGVTEAFF. This chain uses TRBV6-5 with TRBJ1-1; 11 nucleotides line up with TRBD1. Germline lookup yields CDR1 MNHEY and CDR2 SVGAGI. J lost 4 bases, V lost 2 bases, and 3 bases had no gene match. The CDR3 contains 15 residues.

This clonotype was observed a few times. With a much larger clone just one base away, this may be a read error. The chain links TRBV15 to TRBJ2-7; 9 nucleotides align to TRBD1. The CDR3 runs 15 residues. Germline values: CDR1 LNHNV, CDR2 YYDKDF (reference sequence). The CDR3 DNA is TGTGTCACCAGCACTCCGGGACAGGGCTCCTACGAGCAGTACTTC. It encodes CVTSTPGQGSYEQYF.

This clonotype was seen ten or more times. The V gene is TRBV15, the J gene TRBJ2-5, with 7 bases fitting TRBD2. V gave up 2 bases and J gave up 3 bases; unmatched junction bases: 0. This CDR3 has 13 amino acids. Germline lookup yields CDR1 LNHNV and CDR2 YYDKDF (reference sequence). CDR3 DNA: TGTGCCACCAGCAGACTAGCGGAAGAGACCCAGTACTTC. Translated, it gives CATSRLAEETQYF. The whole variable domain, filled in from reference TRBV15 and TRBJ2-5, reads DAMVIQNPRYQVTQFGKPVTLSCSQTLNHNVMYWYQQKSSQAPKLLFHYYDKDFNNEADTPDNFQSRRPNTSFCFLDIRSPGLGDTAMYLCATSRLAEETQYFGPGTRLLVL.

The chain is built from TRBV12-3 or TRBV12-4 and TRBJ2-5, with 7 bases aligning to TRBD2. This CDR3 contains 15 residues. Trimming removed 6 bases from V and 5 bases from J; junction bases left unmatched: 12. The CDR3: CASSLRAGEGETQYF. The CDR3 DNA reads TGTGCCAGCAGCCTCAGGGCGGGAGAGGGGGAGACCCAGTACTTC.

This clonotype came up many times. The chain joins TRBV2 to TRBJ1-6; D call uncertain. The germline V gene has CDR1 SNHLY and CDR2 FYNNEI. V lost 7 bases and J 5 bases, leaving 9 bases between the germline ends. The CDR3 consists of 13 residues. The CDR3 loop reads CASKGGNNSPLHF. The CDR3 nucleotides are TGTGCCAGCAAGGGCGGAAATAATTCACCCCTCCACTTT.

This clonotype was observed many times. The chain recombines TRBV5-5 with TRBJ1-2, with 10 nucleotides matching TRBD1. The germline V gene has CDR1 SGHKS and CDR2 YYEKEE (reference sequence). CDR3 length: 14 amino acids. V gave up 6 bases and J gave up 6 bases; unmatched junction bases: 8. The CDR3 nucleotides are TGTGCCAGCACCCCGGGACAGGGGTTGGATGGCTACACCTTC. It encodes CASTPGQGLDGYTF.

This clonotype was counted at least ten times. The rearrangement uses TRBV2 and TRBJ2-3, with TRBD2 matching 7 bases. The CDR3 spans 13 residues. The J segment lost 4 bases and the V segment lost 6 bases, leaving 4 bases of the junction unmatched. The germline V gene has CDR1 SNHLY and CDR2 FYNNEI. The CDR3 DNA follows: TGTGCCAGCAGATACGGACTAGCAGATACGCAGTATTTT. Protein sequence: CASRYGLADTQYF.

This clonotype was seen repeatedly, ten times or more. The chain couples TRBV7-2 to TRBJ2-5, with TRBD1 matching 7 bases. There are 13 residues in the CDR3. Trimming at V came to 3 bases and at J to 7 bases, leaving 5 bases not matched to a gene. Germline CDR1 reads SGHTA; CDR2 reads FQGNSA. Here the CDR3 reads CASSLGQTMTQYF. As DNA, the CDR3 is TGTGCCAGCAGCTTGGGACAGACTATGACCCAGTACTTC.

There are many counts of this clonotype. The chain carries TRBV2 and TRBJ2-2; D remains ambiguous. The CDR3 runs to 13 residues. From germline, CDR1 is SNHLY and CDR2 FYNNEI. Trimming pared 6 bases from V and 3 bases from J, leaving 8 bases between. CDR3 nucleotide sequence: TGTGCCAGCAGGGTAGGGTACACCGGGGAGCTGTTTTTT. Protein product: CASRVGYTGELFF.

The table lists this clonotype with a few counts. This chain uses TRBV20-1 with TRBJ2-5; possible D gene TRBD2, 6 bases. The V gene lost 6 bases and the J gene lost 3 bases, with 26 bases spanning the gap. Germline V gives CDR1 DFQATT, CDR2 SNEGSKA (reference sequence). This CDR3 has 17 residues. The CDR3 DNA reads as TGCAGTGCCCCGACCCAGACGGCCGGGAGAGTAAAAGAGACCCAGTACTTC. Amino acid sequence: CSAPTQTAGRVKETQYF.

At least ten counts were recorded for this clonotype. The gene calls are TRBV6-1 and TRBJ1-3, with D possibly TRBD1 on 6 matching bases. Trimming pared 6 bases from V and 4 bases from J, leaving 16 bases between. The length of the CDR3 is 15 residues. Germline CDR1 MNHNS, CDR2 SASEGT. The CDR3: CASSPATGGGNTIYF. As DNA, the CDR3 is TGTGCCAGCAGCCCAGCGACCGGGGGCGGAAACACCATATATTTT.

This clonotype was observed a few times. This may come from a read error, since a much larger clone is one base off. V usage is TRBV19 and J usage is TRBJ1-1; tentatively, D is TRBD1 (5 bases). V was pared by 3 bases and J by 1 base, with 12 bases between. There are 15 residues in the CDR3. Germline V gene sequence: CDR1 LNHDA, CDR2 SQIVND (reference sequence). The CDR3 DNA reads TGTGCCAGTAGTATTTTCGTGGGGCAGAACACTGAAGCTTTCTTT. Protein product: CASSIFVGQNTEAFF.

This clonotype came up many times. Since a much larger clone is just one base distant, this may be a read error. This chain links TRBV6-2 or TRBV6-3 with TRBJ2-7; unclear D gene. The germline V and J ends were trimmed by 4 bases and 3 bases, with 13 bases remaining between them. The CDR3 is 14 residues long. Germline V gives CDR1 MNHEY, CDR2 SVGEGT. Here the CDR3 DNA reads TGTGCCAGCAGTTTTCGTTCCCGAGACTACGAGCAGTACTTC. It is translated as CASSFRSRDYEQYF.

This clonotype was detected many times. The V and J genes are TRBV28 and TRBJ2-5; possible D gene TRBD2, 5 bases. CDR1 and CDR2 from the germline V gene are MDHEN and SYDVKM. V shed 4 bases and J shed 0 bases, with 6 bases lying between them. The CDR3 runs 13 residues. Here the CDR3 DNA reads TGTGCCAGCAGTTCGGGGTACCAAGAGACCCAGTACTTC. This encodes CASSSGYQETQYF.

The gene calls are TRBV28 and TRBJ1-5; the match to TRBD1 covers 9 bases. V was clipped by 7 bases and J by 3 bases; unmatched bases: 7. Germline lookup yields CDR1 MDHEN and CDR2 SYDVKM. CDR3 size: 15 residues. The CDR3 spells CASTPGQGHNQPQHF. DNA of the CDR3: TGTGCCAGCACCCCGGGACAGGGCCACAATCAGCCCCAGCATTTT.

The CDR3 DNA reads TGCAGTGCGGGGGTTGGCGGCTACGAGCAGTACTTC. Encoded protein: CSAGVGGYEQYF. The V gene is TRBV20-1, the J gene TRBJ2-7; either TRBD1 or TRBD2 may fit D (5 bases each). There are 12 residues in the CDR3. Looked up from germline, CDR1 is DFQATT and CDR2 is SNEGSKA (reference sequence). With 6 bases removed from V and 3 bases from J, the gap between germline ends came to 12 bases.